These 22 T cell receptor beta chains originate from one sample sequenced in a study of human T cells and chemical hapten exposure. Via MiXCR, TCRdb re-called the RACE reads, giving one row per CDR3 protein. This sample has about 31,000 distinct CDR3 sequences, with nearly 7.5% found just once. Described time point: healthy volunteer bleed at 2 weeks. Extraction of total RNA was performed on unfractionated whole blood. The sequenced sample was whole blood. The receptors here all came from a human donor in good health. Some clones in this sample may be carry-over from other donors' samples.

This rearrangement joins TRBV7-2 to TRBJ1-4; D is undetermined. This CDR3 has 14 residues. V was trimmed by 5 bases and J by 3 bases, leaving 10 bases between them. Germline V gene sequence: CDR1 SGHTA, CDR2 FQGNSA. The CDR3 sequence: CASSQDRSNEKLFF. The CDR3 DNA follows: TGTGCCAGCAGCCAGGACCGATCTAATGAAAAACTGTTTTTT.

This clonotype appeared many times. The chain has TRBV14 and TRBJ2-7, with D possibly being TRBD1 (6 bases). Germline-derived CDR1 and CDR2 are SGHDN and FVKESK. The CDR3 consists of 13 residues. With 4 bases removed from V and 3 bases from J, the gap between germline ends came to 10 bases. CDR3 DNA sequence: TGTGCCAGCAGCCCTGGACAGTTCTACGAGCAGTACTTC. Amino acids: CASSPGQFYEQYF.

This clonotype was seen a handful of times. The chain joins TRBV5-5 to TRBJ2-7; 13 bases align to TRBD2. J gave up 0 bases and V 4 bases, and 4 bases lay outside the gene matches. Germline-derived CDR1 and CDR2 are SGHKS and YYEKEE (reference sequence). This CDR3 has 16 residues. CDR3 DNA sequence: TGTGCCAGCAGCGGACTAGCGGGAGTTTCCTCCTACGAGCAGTACTTC. It is translated as CASSGLAGVSSYEQYF.

The chain has TRBV6-1 and TRBJ1-6; D uncertain. The CDR3 is 16 residues long. The V and J ends lost 1 base and 8 bases respectively, with 15 bases between them. Germline lookup yields CDR1 MNHNS and CDR2 SASEGT. The CDR3 nucleotides are TGTGCCAGCAGTGAAGGAAAGGCAGCCATCCATTCACCCCTCCACTTT. Translation: CASSEGKAAIHSPLHF.

In this sample, this clonotype turned up many times. This chain joins TRBV4-2 and TRBJ1-1, with a weak D call TRBD1 (6 bases). Germline V lookup: CDR1 LGHNA, CDR2 YNFKEQ. The CDR3 extends over 14 amino acids. Trimming removed 0 bases at V and 11 bases at J, with 16 bases between. The CDR3, as DNA: TGTGCCAGCAGCCAAGAACAGGCAGCAAGGGGGGCTTTCTTT. Amino acids: CASSQEQAARGAFF.

This clonotype has at least ten counts. The gene calls are TRBV12-3 or TRBV12-4 and TRBJ2-6; 10 positions agree with TRBD1. V dropped 6 bases and J dropped 1; count of bases not matched to a gene: 3. CDR3 length: 16 residues. In DNA, the CDR3 is TGTGCCAGCAGCGGGGGACAGGGGTCTGGGGCCAACGTCCTGACTTTC. Encoded protein: CASSGGQGSGANVLTF.

This chain uses TRBV5-1 with TRBJ2-7, with D perhaps given as TRBD1 or TRBD2 (5 bases each). Trimming removed 6 bases at V and 3 bases at J, with 19 bases between. The length of the CDR3 is 15 residues. Germline-derived CDR1 and CDR2 are SGHRS and YFSETQ. CDR3 sequence reads: CASTLGAGSHYEQYF. The DNA of the CDR3 is TGCGCCAGCACCCTCGGGGCAGGAAGTCACTACGAGCAGTACTTC.

This clonotype was picked up a small number of times. The chain employs TRBV14 and TRBJ1-1, with D possibly TRBD1 on 5 matching bases. The V gene's germline CDR1 is SGHDN and CDR2 FVKESK. There are 15 residues in the CDR3. V lost 1 base and J 1 base, leaving 10 bases between the germline ends. CDR3 in amino acids: CASSQGAGPNTEAFF. The DNA of the CDR3 is TGTGCCAGCAGCCAAGGAGCGGGACCGAACACTGAAGCTTTCTTT.

The table lists this clonotype with many counts. The chain is built from TRBV3-1 and TRBJ1-2; D remains unclear. Trimming shortened V by 3 bases and J by 3 bases, and 5 bases separated the two germline ends. Per the germline V gene, CDR1 is LGHDT and CDR2 is YNNKEL (reference sequence). The CDR3 loop spans 12 amino acids. CDR3: CASSQGYYGYTF. The CDR3 nucleotides are TGTGCCAGCAGCCAGGGGTACTATGGCTACACCTTC.

This clonotype was recorded a few times. The chain links TRBV3-1 to TRBJ1-6; D perhaps matches TRBD1 (6 bases). This CDR3 comprises 15 residues. V was shortened by 1 base and J by 6 bases, with 10 bases between the two germline ends. CDR1 and CDR2 (germline): LGHDT, YNNKEL (reference sequence). CDR3 sequence reads: CASSQADSCNSPLHF. Written as DNA, the CDR3 is TGTGCCAGCAGCCAAGCGGACAGCTGTAATTCACCCCTCCACTTT.

This clonotype was observed a handful of times. This chain uses TRBV5-1 with TRBJ2-7; 8 nucleotides line up with TRBD1. Germline V gene sequence: CDR1 SGHRS, CDR2 YFSETQ. Trimming took 2 bases from V and 5 from J; bases not matched to a gene: 9. This CDR3 has 15 residues. CDR3 sequence reads: CASSFKWTGPDEQYF. CDR3 bases: TGCGCCAGCAGCTTTAAGTGGACAGGGCCGGACGAGCAGTACTTC.

The chain has TRBV27 and TRBJ1-2; no clear D. Trimming pared 5 bases from V and 2 bases from J, leaving 21 bases between. The germline V gene encodes CDR1 MNHEY and CDR2 SMNVEV (reference sequence). The CDR3 consists of 17 residues. This CDR3 reads CASSPQLGSPSNYGYTF. CDR3 sequence (DNA): TGTGCCAGCAGTCCCCAACTTGGGAGTCCCTCCAACTATGGCTACACCTTC.

This clonotype is medium-sized (0.01 to 0.1%) in the sample. The V call is TRBV6-5, the J call TRBJ2-1, with 10 bases that match TRBD1. Unmatched junction bases numbered 9, after V lost 0 bases and J lost 7 bases. The V gene's germline CDR1 is MNHEY and CDR2 SVGAGI. The CDR3 length is 17 residues. CDR3 residues: CASSYSAPGQGSNEQFF. CDR3 DNA: TGTGCCAGCAGTTACTCGGCCCCGGGACAGGGGTCAAATGAGCAGTTCTTC.

Worth noting for this clonotype: A much larger clone differs by one base, so this may be a read error. The chain has TRBV18 and TRBJ1-3; D not certain. This CDR3 has 16 residues. Germline CDR1 and CDR2: KGHSH and LQKENI. The CDR3 sequence: CASSPIPRTDGNTTYF. The CDR3 nucleotides read TGTGCCAGCTCCCCGATACCCCGGACCGACGGAAACACCACATATTTT.

This clonotype was seen repeatedly, ten times or more. J is TRBJ2-1 and V is TRBV6-2 or TRBV6-3, with a possible D match to TRBD2 (5 bases). The V gene's germline CDR1 is MNHEY and CDR2 SVGEGT. The length of the CDR3 is 15 residues. V was trimmed by 4 bases and J by 2 bases, leaving 12 bases between them. The CDR3 DNA reads TGTGCCAGCAGTTCTCAACCGGGAACCTACAATGAGCAGTTCTTC. This codes for CASSSQPGTYNEQFF.

A remark on this clonotype: A much larger clone differs from this one at a single base, so this may be a read error. The V and J genes are TRBV12-3 or TRBV12-4 and TRBJ1-2; no reliable D call. V was trimmed by 6 bases and J by 2 bases, leaving 13 bases between them. CDR3 length: 14 residues. CDR3 bases: TGTGCCAGCAGCGACATTGCTGCGAACTATGGCTACACCTTC. Protein sequence: CASSDIAANYGYTF.

This clonotype was counted between two and nine times. This chain connects TRBV18 to TRBJ1-5; D call uncertain. V lost 2 bases and J lost 2, with 4 bases in between. The CDR3 covers 13 residues. Looked up from germline, CDR1 is KGHSH and CDR2 is LQKENI. CDR3 protein: CASSPARNQPQHF. The CDR3 DNA reads as TGTGCCAGCTCACCAGCCCGCAATCAGCCCCAGCATTTT.

This clonotype was seen ten or more times. The V call is TRBV3-1, the J call TRBJ1-2, with 8 bases matching TRBD1. V was clipped by 3 bases and J by 4 bases; unmatched bases: 10. The CDR3 has 16 residues. Germline CDR1 is LGHDT and CDR2 is YNNKEL (reference sequence). CDR3 sequence: CASSHQGTGRSYGYTF. DNA for the CDR3: TGTGCCAGCAGCCATCAAGGGACAGGAAGGAGCTATGGCTACACCTTC.

This clonotype was counted many times. The rearrangement joins TRBV4-2 to TRBJ2-7; TRBD2 agrees at 8 bases. The CDR3 has 14 residues. Germline-derived CDR1 and CDR2 are LGHNA and YNFKEQ. V gave up 4 bases and J gave up 11 bases; unmatched junction bases: 13. The CDR3 sequence: CASSPGGDLKMKYF. As DNA, the CDR3 is TGTGCCAGCAGCCCCGGGGGGGATCTTAAAATGAAGTACTTC.

There are a few counts of this clonotype. The chain recombines TRBV20-1 with TRBJ1-1; possibly TRBD1 for D (5 bases). This CDR3 comprises 14 residues. Trimming stripped 0 bases from V and 1 base from J, with 9 bases between. Germline V gene data show CDR1 as DFQATT and CDR2 as SNEGSKA (reference sequence). The CDR3 DNA follows: TGCAGTGCTAGAGAGGACACTACGAACACTGAAGCTTTCTTT. Amino acids: CSAREDTTNTEAFF.

This clonotype was observed many times. The chain combines TRBV6-1 with TRBJ1-1, with D possibly being TRBD1 (6 bases). The CDR3 sequence is 13 residues long. Germline CDR1 is MNHNS and CDR2 is SASEGT. V was pared by 6 bases and J by 7 bases, with 15 bases between. CDR3 in amino acids: CASRINTGIEAFF. The CDR3 DNA reads as TGTGCCAGCAGAATCAATACAGGGATTGAAGCTTTCTTT.

This chain connects TRBV5-1 to TRBJ2-5, with D possibly TRBD2 on 6 matching bases. V shed 0 bases and J shed 1 base, with 7 bases lying between them. Per germline, CDR1 SGHRS and CDR2 YFSETQ. CDR3 length equals 14 residues. In nucleotides, the CDR3 is TGCGCCAGCAGCTTGGGGGACTGCCAAGAGACCCAGTACTTC. This translates into CASSLGDCQETQYF.